This TCR beta chain was profiled in a study of shared clonotypes between healthy human individuals. Every contributor of samples was a Caucasian grown-up residing in Nashville, Tennessee. With V trimmed by 1 base and J by 1 base, 1 base remained unmatched. CDR1 and CDR2 from the germline V gene are MGHRA and YSYEKL. The CDR3 has 16 amino acids. This was a deep-level run. TCRdb's copy holds only in-frame clones and misses some; the assay was immunoSEQ multiplex PCR. The repertoire consists of approximately 710,000 clones, with 80% to 95% occurring once and the leading ten covering 34%. The sample comprised memory CD8+ T cells from PBMCs. The subset was: CD45RO+ cells pooled with CCR7-negative TemRA cells. The chain combines TRBV4-1 with TRBJ2-3; the match to TRBD2 covers 11 bases. The receptor's source is a man between 18 and 35 years old in good health. Some clones in this sample may be carry-over from other donors' samples. The CDR3 loop is CASSQVGLAGTDTQYF. In DNA, the CDR3 is TGCGCCAGCAGCCAAGTGGGACTAGCGGGCACAGATACGCAGTATTTT.